This T cell receptor (beta chain) was identified during a study of T cell repertoires in cytomegalovirus infection. Study outcomes and limitations: HLA-C-restricted, CMV-specific TCR beta clonotypes were dominant ex vivo.

Each CDR3 protein gets one entry after TCRdb re-called the reads with MiXCR. This sample has a few hundred thousand distinct CDR3 sequences, with 40% found just once. This CDR3 has 15 amino acids. Germline CDR1 reads SEHNR; CDR2 reads FQNEAQ (reference sequence). V was clipped by 5 bases and J by 8 bases, with 18 bases between them. As for this clonotype: What it binds is unknown.

This TCR derives from a human donor in good health (CMV status not recorded). Some clones in this sample may be carry-over from other donors' samples. J is TRBJ1-4 and V is TRBV7-9, with D possibly TRBD1 on 6 matching bases. Sequenced material: cultured PBMCs, taken from culture after CMV antigen stimulation. CDR3 protein: CASSPVGGDREKLFF. The CDR3, as DNA: TGTGCCAGCAGCCCCGTTGGGGGCGATAGGGAAAAACTGTTTTTT.